The 16 T cell receptor beta chains below were found in one sample sequenced in a study of T cell responses to AZD1222 COVID-19 vaccine. The table came from immunoSEQ multiplex PCR; TCRdb's copy has only in-frame clones and leaves some out. The sample consists of about 97,000 clones, about 88% of them appearing once. The source was peripheral blood, collected on day 0 of AZD1222 vaccination. These receptors originate from an adult in good health.

V gene TRBV7-9 combines with J gene TRBJ2-5, with TRBD2 identical over 9 bases. CDR1 is SEHNR, CDR2 FQNEAQ, per germline (reference sequence). The CDR3 length is 15 residues. With V trimmed by 3 bases and J by 1 base, 3 bases remained unmatched. CDR3 DNA sequence: TGTGCCAGCAGCTTTCTAGCGGGGCCCCAAGAGACCCAGTACTTC. It translates to CASSFLAGPQETQYF.

Concerning this clone: This specimen includes other DNA sequences encoding the same CDR3. The V and J genes are TRBV20-1 and TRBJ2-7, with D hard to call. The CDR3 runs 10 residues. Germline CDR1 is DFQATT and CDR2 is SNEGSKA (reference sequence). V was shortened by 5 bases and J by 3 bases, with 5 bases between the two germline ends. CDR3 loop: CSARSYEQYF. The CDR3, as DNA: TGCAGTGCTCGGAGCTACGAGCAGTACTTC.

V gene TRBV7-9 combines with J gene TRBJ2-7; D ambiguous. The CDR3 consists of 14 residues. The V and J ends lost 1 base and 4 bases respectively, with 11 bases between them. CDR1 SEHNR and CDR2 FQNEAQ come from the germline V gene (reference sequence). The CDR3 nucleotides read TGTGCCAGCAGCTTAGATCCAGGCCGGTACGAGCAGTACTTC. Translated: CASSLDPGRYEQYF.

The genes are TRBV2 and TRBJ1-5, with unresolved D. The CDR3 length is 14 residues. V was clipped by 6 bases and J by 2 bases, with 11 bases between them. Germline CDR1 is SNHLY and CDR2 is FYNNEI. The CDR3 reads CASSWEIGNQPQHF. Here the CDR3 DNA reads TGTGCCAGCAGCTGGGAAATCGGCAATCAGCCCCAGCATTTT.

The table lists this clone with a few counts. The V gene is TRBV10-1, the J gene TRBJ1-6, with a tentative D call TRBD1 (5 bases). Between the trimmed V and J ends, which lost 9 bases and 0 bases, there was a span of 18 bases. Germline values: CDR1 WNHNN, CDR2 SYGVQD (reference sequence). The CDR3 loop spans 17 amino acids. The CDR3 loop reads CARSGEGLSSYNSPLHF. Written as DNA, the CDR3 is TGCGCCAGAAGCGGAGAGGGGTTGAGCTCCTATAATTCACCCCTCCACTTT.

The chain links TRBV30 to TRBJ2-5; a weak D match, TRBD2 (5 bases). Trimming cost V 4 bases and J 3 bases, with 12 bases left between them. Germline-derived CDR1 and CDR2 are GTSNPN and SVGIG (reference sequence). The CDR3 runs 13 residues. CDR3 coding DNA: TGTGCCTGGACAACGGGGAGAGAAGAGACCCAGTACTTC. Encoded protein: CAWTTGREETQYF.

The chain combines TRBV5-1 with TRBJ2-2; 7 nucleotides line up with TRBD1. V gave up 6 bases and J gave up 6 bases; unmatched junction bases: 11. CDR1 and CDR2 from the germline V gene are SGHRS and YFSETQ. This CDR3 is built from 15 residues. The CDR3 spells CASTLEGANAGELFF. The CDR3 DNA follows: TGCGCCAGCACCCTCGAGGGGGCGAATGCCGGGGAGCTGTTTTTT.

This chain uses TRBV7-8 with TRBJ1-4; no definite D call. Germline values: CDR1 SGHVS, CDR2 FQNEAQ. V was pared by 5 bases and J by 5 bases, with 12 bases between. This CDR3 spans 14 amino acids. The CDR3 loop is CASSPARRNEKLFF. CDR3 sequence (DNA): TGTGCCAGCAGCCCGGCGAGAAGGAATGAAAAACTGTTTTTT.

This clone was observed once. The rearrangement joins TRBV28 to TRBJ2-1; 8 bases align to TRBD1. Germline V lookup: CDR1 MDHEN, CDR2 SYDVKM. This CDR3 has 18 amino acids. The V segment lost 4 bases and the J segment 2 bases; nucleotides outside the gene matches: 13. The CDR3 is CASSSPRSTGVTYNEQFF. The DNA for the CDR3 is TGTGCCAGCAGTTCACCACGATCGACAGGGGTCACCTACAATGAGCAGTTCTTC.

This chain joins TRBV19 and TRBJ1-1, with TRBD1 matching over 7 bases. Germline V CDR1 and CDR2: LNHDA, SQIVND (reference sequence). The CDR3 runs to 16 residues. J lost 3 bases, V lost 4 bases, and 11 bases had no gene match. The CDR3: CASSNRDRIRYTEAFF. The CDR3 coding sequence is TGTGCCAGTAGTAACCGGGACAGAATTAGGTACACTGAAGCTTTCTTT.

This CDR3 is CASRLAPATDTQYF. CDR3 nucleotides: TGTGCCAGCAGGTTGGCCCCAGCCACAGATACGCAGTATTTT. The J gene is TRBJ2-3, the V gene TRBV27; no firm D call. The germline gives CDR1 MNHEY, CDR2 SMNVEV (reference sequence). Trimming stripped 6 bases from V and 2 bases from J, with 12 bases between. The CDR3 spans 14 residues.

The chain employs TRBV7-6 and TRBJ2-7; 12 nucleotides match TRBD1. The V gene end was trimmed by 5 bases and the J gene end by 5 bases; junction bases not matched to a gene: 7. This CDR3 comprises 15 residues. The germline gives CDR1 SGHVS, CDR2 FNYEAQ. In DNA, the CDR3 is TGTGCCAGCAGCCCAGGGACAGGGGGCTCTAACGAGCAGTACTTC. Protein sequence: CASSPGTGGSNEQYF.

The chain links TRBV5-8 to TRBJ1-3; 7 nucleotides match TRBD1. V lost 4 bases to trimming and J lost 4 bases; unmatched junction nucleotides: 11. This CDR3 is built from 16 residues. Germline V gene data show CDR1 as SGHTS and CDR2 as YDEGEE. The CDR3 DNA follows: TGTGCCAGCAGCATAAACAGGGGAACAGTCGGAAACACCATATATTTT. Translating it yields CASSINRGTVGNTIYF.

The V and J genes are TRBV29-1 and TRBJ2-7; 9 bases align to TRBD1. The length of the CDR3 is 14 residues. The trim removed 6 bases at V and 0 bases at J, leaving 6 bases unmatched. CDR1 SQVTM and CDR2 ANQGSEA come from the germline V gene. CDR3 residues: CSVRQGENSYEQYF. Written as DNA, the CDR3 is TGCAGCGTGCGACAGGGGGAGAACTCCTACGAGCAGTACTTC.

The chain combines TRBV12-5 with TRBJ1-4, with 8 bases matching TRBD1. V was clipped by 1 base and J by 7 bases; unmatched bases: 8. The CDR3 is 16 amino acids. The germline V gene has CDR1 LGHNT and CDR2 FRNRAP. CDR3 region: CASGLGEQGEGEKLFF. The CDR3, as DNA: TGTGCTAGTGGTTTGGGCGAACAGGGGGAGGGTGAAAAACTGTTTTTT.

This clone came up a few times. The rearrangement links TRBV25-1 to TRBJ1-4; a possible D gene is TRBD1 (6 bases). Germline V lookup: CDR1 MGHDK, CDR2 SYGVNS. V was pared by 4 bases and J by 6 bases, with 18 bases between. CDR3 size: 16 residues. Written as DNA, the CDR3 is TGTGCCAGCAGTGCATTTACAGGGTTAACGGATGAAAAACTGTTTTTT. It is translated as CASSAFTGLTDEKLFF.